This T cell receptor (beta chain) was sequenced during a study of Graves' ophthalmopathy and Graves' hyperthyroidism. Reliance was placed on clinical symptoms, serum thyroxine, TRAb, thyroid ultrasound and orbital computed tomography for diagnosis. Trimming stripped 2 bases from V and 6 bases from J, with 16 bases between. The CDR3 has 15 amino acids. At least ten counts were recorded for this clonotype. RNA transcripts served as template for amplifying TCR beta CDR3 sequences. RT-PCR was first run with HTBI primers, then multiplex PCR in a second round. TCRdb itself ran the multiplex PCR reads through MiXCR, one entry per CDR3 protein. The table includes 360,000 or so distinct CDR3 sequences, 15% to 20% detected once.

The V call is TRBV12-3 or TRBV12-4, the J call TRBJ1-1; D is unclear. The sequence derives from a woman between 18 and 30 years old with Graves' ophthalmopathy. Material for sequencing was peripheral blood. CDR3 DNA: TGTGCCAGCAGTTTACGGGATACCCCTCGCGCTGAAGCTTTCTTT. Residues: CASSLRDTPRAEAFF.